One T cell receptor beta chain is described in this entry. The CDR3 is 14 residues long. V shed 3 bases and J shed 4 bases, with 9 bases lying between them. The germline V gene encodes CDR1 MNHEY and CDR2 SMNVEV (reference sequence). The sample comes from a study of blood T cell repertoires in COVID-19. Clinical histories supplied by participants themselves formed the basis of cohort assignment. Original analysis: The authors estimated nucleated cell counts from reference gene primer amplification. Measured with immunoSEQ multiplex PCR; TCRdb has only the in-frame clones, and not every one. V, J and clone size are taken as reported in that table, and D and trimming were inferred from the DNA itself. The data contain fewer than 350,000 clones, around 90% of them seen just once; the ten biggest clones take up about 1%.

The chain joins TRBV27 to TRBJ2-2; possible D gene TRBD2, 6 bases. Specimen: PBMCs or T cells enriched from blood (not recorded which). This TCR came from a young woman who had recovered from COVID-19. Written as DNA, the CDR3 is TGTGCCAGCAGTTTTTTGGGGGGCACCGGGGAGCTGTTTTTT. It yields the protein CASSFLGGTGELFF.